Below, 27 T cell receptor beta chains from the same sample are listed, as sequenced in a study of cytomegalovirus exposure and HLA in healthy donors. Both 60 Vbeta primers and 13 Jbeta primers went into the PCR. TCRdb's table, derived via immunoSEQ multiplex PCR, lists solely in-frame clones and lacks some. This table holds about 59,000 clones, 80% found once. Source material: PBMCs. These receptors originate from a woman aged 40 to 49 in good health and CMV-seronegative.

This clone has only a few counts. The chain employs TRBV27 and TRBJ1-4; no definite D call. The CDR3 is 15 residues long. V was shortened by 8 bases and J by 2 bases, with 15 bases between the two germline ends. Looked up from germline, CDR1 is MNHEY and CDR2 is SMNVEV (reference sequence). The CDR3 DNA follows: TGTGCCAGCCGCAACCGAGCTGCTACTAATGAAAAACTGTTTTTT. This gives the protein CASRNRAATNEKLFF.

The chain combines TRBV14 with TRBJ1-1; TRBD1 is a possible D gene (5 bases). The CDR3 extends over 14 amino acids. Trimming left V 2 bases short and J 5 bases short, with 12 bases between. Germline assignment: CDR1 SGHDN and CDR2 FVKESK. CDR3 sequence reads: CASSQLAGGTEAFF. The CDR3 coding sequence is TGTGCCAGCAGCCAACTTGCCGGGGGGACTGAAGCTTTCTTT.

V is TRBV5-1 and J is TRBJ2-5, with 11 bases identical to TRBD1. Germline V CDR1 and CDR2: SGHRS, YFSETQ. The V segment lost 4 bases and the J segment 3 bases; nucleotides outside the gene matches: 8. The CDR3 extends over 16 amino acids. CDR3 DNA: TGCGCCAGCAGCGACCTGGGGACAGGGGGAGAAGAGACCCAGTACTTC. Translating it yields CASSDLGTGGEETQYF.

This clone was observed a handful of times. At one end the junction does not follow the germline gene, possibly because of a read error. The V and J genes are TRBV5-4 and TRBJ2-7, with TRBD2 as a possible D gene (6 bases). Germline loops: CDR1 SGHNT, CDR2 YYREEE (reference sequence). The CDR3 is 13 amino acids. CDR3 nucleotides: TGTGCCAGCAGCGACCGGGACTCCGACGAGCAGTACTTC. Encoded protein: CASSDRDSDEQYF.

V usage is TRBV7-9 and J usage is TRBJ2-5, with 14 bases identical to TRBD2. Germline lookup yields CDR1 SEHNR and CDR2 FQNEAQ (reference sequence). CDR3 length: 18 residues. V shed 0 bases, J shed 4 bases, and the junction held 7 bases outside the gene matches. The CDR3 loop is CASSLAGTSGSRGETQYF. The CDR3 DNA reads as TGTGCCAGCAGCTTAGCCGGGACTAGCGGGAGCCGGGGAGAGACCCAGTACTTC.

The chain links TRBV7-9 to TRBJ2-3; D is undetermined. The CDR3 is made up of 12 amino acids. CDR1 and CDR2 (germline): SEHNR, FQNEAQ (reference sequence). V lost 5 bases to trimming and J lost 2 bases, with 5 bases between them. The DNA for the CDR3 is TGTGCCAGCAGCCCTTCCACAGATACGCAGTATTTT. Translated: CASSPSTDTQYF.

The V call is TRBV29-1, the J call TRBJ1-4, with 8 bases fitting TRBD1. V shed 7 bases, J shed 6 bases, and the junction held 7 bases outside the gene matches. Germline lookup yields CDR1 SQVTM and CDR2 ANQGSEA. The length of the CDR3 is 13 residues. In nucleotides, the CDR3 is TGCAGCGCTCCGGGACAGGACGATGAAAAACTGTTTTTT. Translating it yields CSAPGQDDEKLFF.

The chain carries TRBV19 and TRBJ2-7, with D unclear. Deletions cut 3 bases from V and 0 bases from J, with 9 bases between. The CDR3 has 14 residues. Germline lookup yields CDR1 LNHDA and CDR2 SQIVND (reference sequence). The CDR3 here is CASSIGGLSYEQYF. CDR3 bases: TGTGCCAGTAGTATCGGCGGCCTCTCCTACGAGCAGTACTTC.

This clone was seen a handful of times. CDR3: CASSNRGGGNTIYF. For the CDR3, the DNA is TGTGCCAGCAGTAACAGGGGTGGAGGAAACACCATATATTTT. The chain employs TRBV7-8 and TRBJ1-3; TRBD1 matches 7 bases. CDR3 length equals 14 residues. Germline V gives CDR1 SGHVS, CDR2 FQNEAQ. Trimming removed 6 bases from V and 4 bases from J; junction bases left unmatched: 6.

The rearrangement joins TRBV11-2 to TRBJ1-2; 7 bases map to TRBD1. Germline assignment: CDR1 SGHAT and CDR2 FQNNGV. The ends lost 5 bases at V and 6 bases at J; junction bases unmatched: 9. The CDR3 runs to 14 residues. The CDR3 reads CASSRNQGGNGYTF. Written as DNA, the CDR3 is TGTGCCAGCAGCCGCAATCAGGGGGGTAATGGCTACACCTTC.

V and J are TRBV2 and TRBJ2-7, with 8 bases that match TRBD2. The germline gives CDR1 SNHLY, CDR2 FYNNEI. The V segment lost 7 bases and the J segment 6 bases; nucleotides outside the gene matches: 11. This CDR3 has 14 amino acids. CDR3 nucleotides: TGTGCCAGCAACCGGGAGGGCCGGGTTGCCGAGCAGTACTTC. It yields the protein CASNREGRVAEQYF.

The CDR3 nucleotides read TGCGCCAGCAGCTTGGAGGTCGGGAGACCCTACAATGAGCAGTTCTTC. It codes for CASSLEVGRPYNEQFF. The V and J genes are TRBV5-1 and TRBJ2-1, with a tentative D call TRBD2 (6 bases). CDR1 and CDR2 from the germline V gene are SGHRS and YFSETQ. The CDR3 totals 16 residues. The germline V and J ends were trimmed by 0 bases and 2 bases, with 12 bases remaining between them. Variable domain in full (rest from reference TRBV5-1 and TRBJ2-1): KAGVTQTPRYLIKTRGQQVTLSCSPISGHRSVSWYQQTPGQGLQFLFEYFSETQRNKGNFPGRFSGRQFSNSRSEMNVSTLELGDSALYLCASSLEVGRPYNEQFFGPGTRLTVL.

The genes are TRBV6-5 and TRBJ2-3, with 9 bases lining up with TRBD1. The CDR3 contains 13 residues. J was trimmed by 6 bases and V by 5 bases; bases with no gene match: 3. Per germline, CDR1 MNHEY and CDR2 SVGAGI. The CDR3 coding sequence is TGTGCCAGCAGTCTACAGGGGGCCGATACGCAGTATTTT. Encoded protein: CASSLQGADTQYF.

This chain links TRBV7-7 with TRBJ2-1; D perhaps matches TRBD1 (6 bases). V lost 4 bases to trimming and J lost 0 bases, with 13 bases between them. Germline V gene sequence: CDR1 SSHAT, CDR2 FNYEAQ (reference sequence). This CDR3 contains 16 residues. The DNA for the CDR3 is TGTGCCAGCAGCTCCCTAGGGACAACCTCCTACAATGAGCAGTTCTTC. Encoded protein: CASSSLGTTSYNEQFF.

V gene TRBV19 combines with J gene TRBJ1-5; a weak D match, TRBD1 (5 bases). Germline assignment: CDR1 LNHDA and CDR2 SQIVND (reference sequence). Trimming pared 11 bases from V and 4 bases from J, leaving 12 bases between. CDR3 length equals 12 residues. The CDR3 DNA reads TGTGCCCGCCGGGGGTCAAATCAGCCCCAGCATTTT. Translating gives CARRGSNQPQHF.

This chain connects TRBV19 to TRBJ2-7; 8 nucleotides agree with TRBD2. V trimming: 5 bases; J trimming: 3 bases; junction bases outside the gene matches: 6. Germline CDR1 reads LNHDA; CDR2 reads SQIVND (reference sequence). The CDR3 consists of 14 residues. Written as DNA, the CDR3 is TGTGCCAGTAGTTTTGGTGCGGGGGGCTACGAGCAGTACTTC. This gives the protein CASSFGAGGYEQYF.

The DNA of the CDR3 is TGTGCCAGCCGCAGGTTGAACACTGAAGCTTTCTTT. Amino acids: CASRRLNTEAFF. The chain uses TRBV27 and TRBJ1-1; D gene unclear. This CDR3 is built from 12 residues. In germline, CDR1 is MNHEY, CDR2 SMNVEV (reference sequence). Deletions cut 8 bases from V and 0 bases from J, with 7 bases between.

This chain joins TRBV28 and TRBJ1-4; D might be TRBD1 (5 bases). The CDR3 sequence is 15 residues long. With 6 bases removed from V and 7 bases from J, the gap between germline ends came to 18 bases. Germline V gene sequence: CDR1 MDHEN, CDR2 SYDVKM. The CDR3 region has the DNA TGTGCCAGCAGAGACCAGGGAGGAACGGGTGAAAAACTGTTTTTT. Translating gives CASRDQGGTGEKLFF.

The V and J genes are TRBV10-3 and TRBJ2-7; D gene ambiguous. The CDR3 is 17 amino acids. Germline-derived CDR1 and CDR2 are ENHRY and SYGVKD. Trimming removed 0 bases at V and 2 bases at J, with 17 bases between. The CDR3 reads CAISESNVAELPYEQYF. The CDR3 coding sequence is TGTGCCATCAGTGAGTCGAATGTTGCGGAGCTTCCCTACGAGCAGTACTTC.

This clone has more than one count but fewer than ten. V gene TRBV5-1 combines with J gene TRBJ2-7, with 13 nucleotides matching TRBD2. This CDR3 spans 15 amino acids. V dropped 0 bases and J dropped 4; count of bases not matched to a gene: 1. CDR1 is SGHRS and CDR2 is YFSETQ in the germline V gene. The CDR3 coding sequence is TGCGCCAGCAGCTTGGCGGGACTAGCGGGGTACGAGCAGTACTTC. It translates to CASSLAGLAGYEQYF.

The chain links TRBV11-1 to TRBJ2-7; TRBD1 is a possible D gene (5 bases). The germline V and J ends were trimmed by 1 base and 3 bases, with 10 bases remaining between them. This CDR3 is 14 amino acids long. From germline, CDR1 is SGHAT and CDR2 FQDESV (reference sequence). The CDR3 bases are TGTGCCAGCAGCTTAGAGGGGAACCTCTACGAGCAGTACTTC. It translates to CASSLEGNLYEQYF.

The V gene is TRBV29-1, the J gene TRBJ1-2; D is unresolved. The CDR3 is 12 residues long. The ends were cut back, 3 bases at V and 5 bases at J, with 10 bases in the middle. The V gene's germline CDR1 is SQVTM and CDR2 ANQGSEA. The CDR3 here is CSVDPGPYGYTF. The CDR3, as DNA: TGCAGCGTTGATCCGGGTCCGTATGGCTACACCTTC.

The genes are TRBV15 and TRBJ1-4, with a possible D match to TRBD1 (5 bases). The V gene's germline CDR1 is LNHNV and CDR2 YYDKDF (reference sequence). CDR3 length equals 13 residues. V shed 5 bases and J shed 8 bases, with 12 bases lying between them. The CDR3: CATSGGVQEKLFF. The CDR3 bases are TGTGCCACCAGCGGGGGGGTTCAGGAAAAACTGTTTTTT.

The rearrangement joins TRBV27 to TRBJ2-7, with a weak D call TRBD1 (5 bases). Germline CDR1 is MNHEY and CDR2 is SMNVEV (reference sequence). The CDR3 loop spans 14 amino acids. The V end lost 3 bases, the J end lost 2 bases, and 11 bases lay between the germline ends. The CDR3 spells CASSFTGSAYEQYF. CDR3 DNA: TGTGCCAGCAGTTTCACAGGTTCCGCCTACGAGCAGTACTTC.

The CDR3 reads CASKPPGQRLGDGYTF. CDR3 nucleotide sequence: TGTGCCAGTAAACCTCCGGGACAGCGTCTGGGCGATGGCTACACCTTC. The gene calls are TRBV19 and TRBJ1-2, with TRBD1 matching over 7 bases. Germline values: CDR1 LNHDA, CDR2 SQIVND (reference sequence). V lost 7 bases to trimming and J lost 6 bases; unmatched junction nucleotides: 17. This CDR3 contains 16 residues.

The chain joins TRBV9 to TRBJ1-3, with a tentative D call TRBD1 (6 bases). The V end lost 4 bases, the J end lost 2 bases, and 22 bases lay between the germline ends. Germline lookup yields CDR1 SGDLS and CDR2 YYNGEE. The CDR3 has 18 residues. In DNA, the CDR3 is TGTGCCAGCAGCCTCCTGGGACACCACCAAGACACTGGAAACACCATATATTTT. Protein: CASSLLGHHQDTGNTIYF. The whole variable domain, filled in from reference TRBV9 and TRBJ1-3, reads DSGVTQTPKHLITATGQRVTLRCSPRSGDLSVYWYQQSLDQGLQFLIQYYNGEERAKGNILERFSAQQFPDLHSELNLSSLELGDSALYFCASSLLGHHQDTGNTIYFGEGSWLTVV.

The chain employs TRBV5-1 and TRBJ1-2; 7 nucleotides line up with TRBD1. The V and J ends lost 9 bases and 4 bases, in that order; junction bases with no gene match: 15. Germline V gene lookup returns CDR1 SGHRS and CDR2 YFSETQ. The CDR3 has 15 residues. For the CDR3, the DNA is TGCGCCACCACCTCTGGGACAGCAGATTCCTATGGCTACACCTTC. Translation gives CATTSGTADSYGYTF.